The present TCR beta chain was sequenced within a study of CXCR3-negative and CXCR3-positive naive CD8 T cells. Whole-study results and caveats: Both naive subsets showed comparably high diversity, and memory CD8+ cells showed much lower diversity. Relative to CXCR3-negative naive cells, CXCR3-positive naive cells had more hydrophobic TRB CDR3s.

The TRB cDNA libraries were prepared by 5' RACE with UMI labels. TCRdb re-analyzed the 5' RACE reads; it lists each CDR3 protein once, without DNA. Seen in this sample are fewer than 140,000 distinct CDR3 sequences; the ten most common clones hold 0.38%. As to this clonotype: Its antigen is unknown.

This sequence originates from a human donor in good health. Some clones in this sample may be carry-over from other donors' samples. Sequencing input: naive CXCR3+ CD8+ T cells from blood. As for subset: CD45RO-CCR7+CD27+CD95- naive CD8+ T cells expressing CXCR3 (TNR3+).

The CDR3 protein is CASSPGQGPNNEQFF. This sequence joins TRBV16 and TRBJ2-1; TCRdb selects TRBD1, and the lack of DNA leaves this call unchecked. Germline V CDR1 and CDR2: KGHSY, FQNENV. The CDR3 sequence is 15 residues long.